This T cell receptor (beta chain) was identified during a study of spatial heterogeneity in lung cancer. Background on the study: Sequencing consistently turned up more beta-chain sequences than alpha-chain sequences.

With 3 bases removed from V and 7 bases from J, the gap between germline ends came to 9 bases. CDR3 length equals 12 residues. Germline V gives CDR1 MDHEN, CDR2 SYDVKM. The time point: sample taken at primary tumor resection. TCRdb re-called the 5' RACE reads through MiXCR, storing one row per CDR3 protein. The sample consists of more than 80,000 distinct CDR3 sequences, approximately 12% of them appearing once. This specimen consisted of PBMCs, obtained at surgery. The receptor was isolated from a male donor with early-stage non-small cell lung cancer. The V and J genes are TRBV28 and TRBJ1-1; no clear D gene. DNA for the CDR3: TGTGCCAGCAGTTTGTCTAGATTTGAAGCTTTCTTT. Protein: CASSLSRFEAFF.